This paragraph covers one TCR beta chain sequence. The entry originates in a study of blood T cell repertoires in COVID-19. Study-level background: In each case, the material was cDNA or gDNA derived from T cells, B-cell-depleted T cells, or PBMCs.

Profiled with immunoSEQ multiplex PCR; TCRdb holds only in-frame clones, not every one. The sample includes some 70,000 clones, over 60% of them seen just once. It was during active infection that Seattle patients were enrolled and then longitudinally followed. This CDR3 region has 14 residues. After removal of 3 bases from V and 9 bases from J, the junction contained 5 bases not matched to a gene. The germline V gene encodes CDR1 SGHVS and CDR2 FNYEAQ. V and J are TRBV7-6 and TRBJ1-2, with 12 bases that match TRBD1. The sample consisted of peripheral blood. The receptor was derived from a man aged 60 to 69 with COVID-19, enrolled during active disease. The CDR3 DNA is TGTGCCAGCAGCTTGCCGGGACAGGGGGCGAGCTACACCTTC. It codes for CASSLPGQGASYTF. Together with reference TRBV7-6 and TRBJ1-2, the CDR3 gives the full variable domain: GAGVSQSPRYKVTKRGQDVALRCDPISGHVSLYWYRQALGQGPEFLTYFNYEAQQDKSGLPNDRFSAERPEGSISTLTIQRTEQRDSAMYRCASSLPGQGASYTFGSGTRLTVV.